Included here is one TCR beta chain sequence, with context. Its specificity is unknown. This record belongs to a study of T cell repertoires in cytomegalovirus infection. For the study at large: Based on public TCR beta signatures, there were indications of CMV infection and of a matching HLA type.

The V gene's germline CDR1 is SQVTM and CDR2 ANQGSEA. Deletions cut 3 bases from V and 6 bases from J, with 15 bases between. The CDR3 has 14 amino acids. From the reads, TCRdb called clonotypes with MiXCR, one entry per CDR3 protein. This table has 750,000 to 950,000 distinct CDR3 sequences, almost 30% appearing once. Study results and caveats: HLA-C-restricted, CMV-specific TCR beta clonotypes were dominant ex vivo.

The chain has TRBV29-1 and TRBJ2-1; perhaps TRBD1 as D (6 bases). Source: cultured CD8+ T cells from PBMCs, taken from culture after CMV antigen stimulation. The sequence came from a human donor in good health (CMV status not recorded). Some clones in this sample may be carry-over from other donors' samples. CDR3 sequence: CSVEAGEGANEQFF. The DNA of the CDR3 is TGCAGCGTTGAGGCAGGGGAAGGGGCCAATGAGCAGTTCTTC.